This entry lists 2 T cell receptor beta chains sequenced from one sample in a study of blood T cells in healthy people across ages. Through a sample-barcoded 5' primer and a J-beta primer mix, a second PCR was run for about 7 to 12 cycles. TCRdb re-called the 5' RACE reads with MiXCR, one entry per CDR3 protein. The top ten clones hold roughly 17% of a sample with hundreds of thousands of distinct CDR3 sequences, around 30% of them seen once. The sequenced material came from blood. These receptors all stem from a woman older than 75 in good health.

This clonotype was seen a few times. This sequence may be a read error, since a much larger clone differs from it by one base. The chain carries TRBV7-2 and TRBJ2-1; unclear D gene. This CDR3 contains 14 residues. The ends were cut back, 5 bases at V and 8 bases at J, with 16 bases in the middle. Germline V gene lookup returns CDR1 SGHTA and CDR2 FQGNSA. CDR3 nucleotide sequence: TGTGCCAGCAGCCCCCTAGGAGCTTGCGATGAGCAGTTCTTC. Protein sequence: CASSPLGACDEQFF.

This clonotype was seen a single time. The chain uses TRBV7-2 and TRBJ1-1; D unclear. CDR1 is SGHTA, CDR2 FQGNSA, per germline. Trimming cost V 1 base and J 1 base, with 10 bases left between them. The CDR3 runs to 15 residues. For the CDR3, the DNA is TGTGCCAGCAGCTTAGAGGGCAGGCCGAACACTGAAGCTTTCTTT. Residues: CASSLEGRPNTEAFF.